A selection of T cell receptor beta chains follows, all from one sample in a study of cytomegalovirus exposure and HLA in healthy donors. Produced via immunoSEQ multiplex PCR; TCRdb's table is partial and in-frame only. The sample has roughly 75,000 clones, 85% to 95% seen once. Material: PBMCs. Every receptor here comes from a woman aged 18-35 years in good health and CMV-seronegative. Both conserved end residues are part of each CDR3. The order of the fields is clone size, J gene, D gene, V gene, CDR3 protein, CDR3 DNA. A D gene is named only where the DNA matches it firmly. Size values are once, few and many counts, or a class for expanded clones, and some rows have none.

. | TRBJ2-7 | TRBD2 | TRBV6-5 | CASSYLAGDQYEQYF | TGTGCCAGCAGTTACCTAGCGGGAGATCAATACGAGCAGTACTTC
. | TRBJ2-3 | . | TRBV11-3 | CASSLRQGTDTQYF | TGTGCCAGCAGCTTACGCCAGGGCACAGATACGCAGTATTTT
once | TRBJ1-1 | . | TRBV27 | CASTARVTDAPDTEAFF | TGTGCCAGCACCGCCCGGGTCACCGACGCCCCAGACACTGAAGCTTTCTTT
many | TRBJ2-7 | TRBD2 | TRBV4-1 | CASSQDPGGSSYEQYF | TGCGCCAGCAGCCAAGATCCGGGGGGAAGCTCCTACGAGCAGTACTTC
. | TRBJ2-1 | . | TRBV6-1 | CASAGLPYNEQFF | TGTGCCAGTGCGGGGCTCCCCTACAATGAGCAGTTCTTC
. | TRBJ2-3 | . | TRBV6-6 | CASSYWERVDTQYF | TGTGCCAGCAGTTACTGGGAGCGGGTAGATACGCAGTATTTT
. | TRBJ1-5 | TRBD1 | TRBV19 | CASSISTGGNQPQHF | TGTGCCAGTAGTATCTCGACAGGGGGCAATCAGCCCCAGCATTTT
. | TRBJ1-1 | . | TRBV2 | CASHIGDYNSEAFF | TGTGCCAGCCACATCGGAGACTATAATTCTGAAGCTTTCTTT
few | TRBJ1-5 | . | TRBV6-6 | CASSLGGGDSNQPQHF | TGTGCCAGCAGTCTAGGGGGAGGGGATAGCAATCAGCCCCAGCATTTT
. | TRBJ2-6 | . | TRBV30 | CAWMRVYGANVLTF | TGTGCCTGGATGAGGGTATATGGGGCCAACGTCCTGACTTTC
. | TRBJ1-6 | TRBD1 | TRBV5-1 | CASSLRAGTGEGSYNSPLHF | TGCGCCAGCAGCTTGAGAGCCGGGACAGGGGAGGGCTCCTATAATTCACCCCTCCACTTT
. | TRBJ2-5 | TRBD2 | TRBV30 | CAWEGLAGGEETQYF | TGTGCCTGGGAGGGACTAGCGGGAGGGGAAGAGACCCAGTACTTC
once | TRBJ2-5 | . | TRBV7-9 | CASSAEEAQYF | TGTGCCAGCAGCGCCGAGGAGGCCCAGTACTTC
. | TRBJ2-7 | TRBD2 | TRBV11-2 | CASSLVGLAYEQYF | TGTGCCAGCAGCTTAGTAGGACTAGCATACGAGCAGTACTTC
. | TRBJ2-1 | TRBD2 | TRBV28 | CASSRPSGSNEQFF | TGTGCCAGCAGTCGGCCTAGCGGGAGCAATGAGCAGTTCTTC
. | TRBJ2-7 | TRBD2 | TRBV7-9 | CASSSSSGGPYEQYF | TGTGCCAGCAGCTCCTCTAGCGGTGGCCCGTACGAGCAGTACTTC
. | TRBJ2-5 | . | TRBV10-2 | CASSEVLGAGETQYF | TGCGCCAGCAGTGAGGTCTTGGGGGCTGGGGAGACCCAGTACTTC
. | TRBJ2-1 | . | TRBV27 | CASSPQRVSTYNEQFF | TGTGCCAGCAGTCCCCAGCGGGTAAGCACCTACAATGAGCAGTTCTTC
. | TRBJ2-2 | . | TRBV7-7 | CASSERVRTGELFF | TGTGCTAGCAGTGAGAGGGTTCGCACCGGGGAGCTGTTTTTT
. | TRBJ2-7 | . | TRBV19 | CASSIGLIGEQYF | TGTGCCAGTAGTATAGGACTAATCGGCGAGCAGTACTTC
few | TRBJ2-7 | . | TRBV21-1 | CASSRRVPWSYEQYF | TGTGCCAGCTCGCGTAGAGTCCCTTGGTCCTACGAGCAGTACTTC
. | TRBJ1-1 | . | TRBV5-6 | CASSPRYLAARRTEAFF | TGTGCCAGCAGCCCCCGGTATCTAGCGGCCAGGAGGACTGAAGCTTTCTTT
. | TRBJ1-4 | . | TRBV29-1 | CSVAFGGFLHEKLFF | TGCAGCGTTGCGTTCGGGGGTTTTTTGCATGAAAAACTGTTTTTT
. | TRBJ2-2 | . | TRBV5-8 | CASSLPRFNTGELFF | TGTGCCAGCAGCTTGCCCCGGTTCAACACCGGGGAGCTGTTTTTT
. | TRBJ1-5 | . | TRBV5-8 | CASSFDSGSEPQHF | TGTGCCAGCAGCTTCGATTCAGGTTCGGAGCCCCAGCATTTT
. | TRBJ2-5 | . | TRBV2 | CASSLDSHQETQYF | TGTGCCAGCAGTTTGGACAGCCATCAAGAGACCCAGTACTTC
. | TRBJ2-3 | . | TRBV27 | CASSLTQGLGAGTQYF | TGTGCCAGCAGCTTAACCCAGGGGCTAGGGGCCGGTACGCAGTATTTT
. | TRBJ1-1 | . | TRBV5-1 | CASSLGEATEAFF | TGCGCCAGCAGCTTGGGAGAGGCCACTGAAGCTTTCTTT
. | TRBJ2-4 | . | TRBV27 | CASQRIRGTRVNIQYF | TGTGCCAGCCAGCGTATAAGGGGGACGAGGGTAAACATTCAGTACTTC
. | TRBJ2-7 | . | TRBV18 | CASSPTGVYEQYF | TGTGCCAGCTCACCAACCGGGGTTTACGAGCAGTACTTC
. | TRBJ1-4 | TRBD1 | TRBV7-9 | CASSSPGQGSREKLFF | TGTGCCAGCAGCTCACCGGGACAGGGTAGCCGGGAAAAACTGTTTTTT
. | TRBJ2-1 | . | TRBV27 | CASSLAGNDEQFF | TGTGCCAGCAGTTTAGCAGGAAACGATGAGCAGTTCTTC
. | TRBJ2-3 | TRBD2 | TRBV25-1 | CASSPSSGGASSTDTQYF | TGTGCCAGCAGCCCCAGTAGCGGGGGGGCCTCTAGCACAGATACGCAGTATTTT
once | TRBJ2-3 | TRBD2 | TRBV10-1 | CASSGPTRGAGGTDTQYF | TGCGCCAGCAGTGGACCGACTAGGGGAGCGGGGGGCACAGATACGCAGTATTTT
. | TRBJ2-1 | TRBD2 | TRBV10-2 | CASSERLAGGVGEQFF | TGCGCCAGCAGTGAGAGACTAGCGGGGGGTGTGGGTGAGCAGTTCTTC
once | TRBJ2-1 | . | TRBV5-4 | CASSFSETSEQFF | TGTGCCAGCAGCTTTTCCGAAACCAGTGAGCAGTTCTTC
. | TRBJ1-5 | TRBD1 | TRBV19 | CASSLTGDLQPQHF | TGTGCCAGTAGTTTAACAGGGGATCTGCAGCCCCAGCATTTT
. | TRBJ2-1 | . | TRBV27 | CASSLTPSSYNEQFF | TGTGCCAGCAGTTTGACACCGAGCTCCTACAATGAGCAGTTCTTC
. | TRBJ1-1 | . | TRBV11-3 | CASSASTSTVNTEAFF | TGTGCCAGCAGCGCAAGCACCTCGACAGTGAACACTGAAGCTTTCTTT
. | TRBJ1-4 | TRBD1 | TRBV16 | CASSLMPGGNDEKLFF | TGTGCCAGCAGCCTCATGCCAGGGGGCAACGATGAAAAACTGTTTTTT
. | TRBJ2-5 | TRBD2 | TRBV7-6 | CASSVYGTSGRVRETQYF | TGTGCCAGCAGCGTTTACGGGACTAGCGGGAGGGTGAGAGAGACCCAGTACTTC
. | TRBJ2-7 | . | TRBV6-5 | CASSYGPGSGEQYF | TGTGCCAGCAGTTACGGGCCGGGGTCGGGCGAGCAGTACTTC
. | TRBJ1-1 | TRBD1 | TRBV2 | CASSEMLTGTGSTEAFF | TGTGCCAGCAGTGAGATGCTGACCGGGACAGGGTCCACTGAAGCTTTCTTT
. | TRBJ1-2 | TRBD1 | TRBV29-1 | CSAPTGTNYGYTF | TGCAGCGCCCCGACAGGGACCAACTATGGCTACACCTTC
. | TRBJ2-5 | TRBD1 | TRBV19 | CASSSLGGRETQYF | TGTGCCAGTAGTTCCTTAGGGGGCCGGGAGACCCAGTACTTC
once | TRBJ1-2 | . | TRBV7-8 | CASSLVQGNYGYTF | TGTGCCAGCAGCTTAGTCCAGGGTAACTATGGCTACACCTTC
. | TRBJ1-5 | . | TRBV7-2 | CASSNSGNNQPQHF | TGTGCCAGCAGCAACAGCGGAAACAATCAGCCCCAGCATTTT
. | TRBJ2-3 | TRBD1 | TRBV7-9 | CASSLETGGSTDTQYF | TGTGCCAGCAGCTTAGAGACAGGGGGTAGCACAGATACGCAGTATTTT
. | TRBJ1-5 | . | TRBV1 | CTSSQSRVGTGGYSNQPQHF | TGCACCAGCAGCCAATCCCGGGTGGGGACAGGCGGTTATAGCAATCAGCCCCAGCATTTT
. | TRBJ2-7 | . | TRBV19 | CASSISGRQGYEQYF | TGTGCCAGTAGTATATCTGGGCGGCAGGGTTACGAGCAGTACTTC
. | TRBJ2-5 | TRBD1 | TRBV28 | CATKQGAETQYF | TGTGCCACCAAACAGGGGGCCGAGACCCAGTACTTC
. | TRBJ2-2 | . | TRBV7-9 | CASSQDSNTGELFF | TGTGCCAGCAGCCAAGACAGCAACACCGGGGAGCTGTTTTTT
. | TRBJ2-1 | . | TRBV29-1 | CSVETDGRADEQFF | TGCAGCGTTGAAACCGACGGCAGGGCCGATGAGCAGTTCTTC
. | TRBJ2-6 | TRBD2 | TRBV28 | CASSLLSGGAGANVLTF | TGTGCCAGCAGTTTATTGTCGGGAGGGGCTGGGGCCAACGTCCTGACTTTC
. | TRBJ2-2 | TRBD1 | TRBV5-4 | CASSLGGRGLTGELFF | TGTGCCAGCAGCTTGGGGGGCAGGGGGCTTACCGGGGAGCTGTTTTTT
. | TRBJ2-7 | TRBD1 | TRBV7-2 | CASSQRTGVHKIYEQYF | TGTGCCAGCAGCCAAAGGACAGGCGTCCACAAGATCTACGAGCAGTACTTC
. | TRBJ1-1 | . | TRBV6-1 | CASSEGGLGAFF | TGTGCCAGCAGTGAAGGGGGACTGGGAGCTTTCTTT
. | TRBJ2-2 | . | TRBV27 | CASAGFNTGELFF | TGTGCCAGCGCGGGATTTAACACCGGGGAGCTGTTTTTT